These 30 T cell receptor beta chains share one sample of origin, sequenced in a study of cytomegalovirus exposure and HLA in healthy donors (dated by TCRdb to about 2017). Library construction relied on the immunoSEQ multiplex PCR assay. The multiplex PCR relied on a mix of 60 forward primers for TCR Vbeta segments and 13 reverse primers for TCR Jbeta segments. This immuneACCESS table, as held by TCRdb, lists in-frame sequences with V and J called but not all clones. Of the missing ones, under half trace to an unresolved V gene in checked studies; the others have no known cause. The sample contains approximately 110,000 clones, roughly 70% of them found a single time. The ten most abundant clones make up approximately 10% of the sample. The material sequenced was PBMCs. The receptors stem from a man aged 35-49 years in good health and CMV-seropositive.

As to this clone: The same CDR3 arises from other DNA sequences in this sample as well. The rearrangement joins TRBV7-9 to TRBJ2-4; D not certain. CDR3 length equals 14 residues. Germline lookup yields CDR1 SEHNR and CDR2 FQNEAQ (reference sequence). Trimming pared 5 bases from V and 1 base from J, leaving 9 bases between. CDR3 DNA sequence: TGTGCCAGCAGCCCCCCCGGGGCCAAAAACATTCAGTACTTC. Translated: CASSPPGAKNIQYF.

The J gene is TRBJ1-1, the V gene TRBV10-1; TRBD1 might be the D (5 bases). Trimming pared 2 bases from V and 11 bases from J, leaving 12 bases between. The CDR3 sequence is 12 residues long. Germline V lookup: CDR1 WNHNN, CDR2 SYGVQD (reference sequence). The DNA of the CDR3 is TGCGCCAGCAGTGAGAAGGGGCTCGGCGCTTTCTTT. It codes for CASSEKGLGAFF.

The rearrangement uses TRBV25-1 and TRBJ1-1; 7 positions match TRBD1. This CDR3 is built from 15 residues. Per the germline V gene, CDR1 is MGHDK and CDR2 is SYGVNS. The trim removed 2 bases at V and 4 bases at J, leaving 7 bases unmatched. CDR3 DNA: TGTGCCAGCAGTGAACCTACAGGGGTAGGCACTGAAGCTTTCTTT. It specifies CASSEPTGVGTEAFF. The entire variable domain, with the rest obtained from reference TRBV25-1 and TRBJ1-1, is as follows: EADIYQTPRYLVIGTGKKITLECSQTMGHDKMYWYQQDPGMELHLIHYSYGVNSTEKGDLSSESTVSRIRTEHFPLTLESARPSHTSQYLCASSEPTGVGTEAFFGQGTRLTVV.

The V gene is TRBV19, the J gene TRBJ2-1; D is undetermined. Germline CDR1 reads LNHDA; CDR2 reads SQIVND (reference sequence). The V end was cut by 6 bases, the J end by 8 bases, with 20 bases between. This CDR3 is 15 amino acids long. The CDR3 here is CASRPGSVPGDEQFF. DNA for the CDR3: TGTGCCAGTAGGCCCGGGTCCGTGCCTGGCGATGAGCAGTTCTTC.

There are many counts of this clone. The rearrangement uses TRBV4-1 and TRBJ2-7; the D is unclear. The CDR3 spans 14 residues. Germline CDR1 MGHRA, CDR2 YSYEKL. V lost 1 base to trimming and J lost 0 bases, with 7 bases between them. CDR3 protein: CASSQVSLSYEQYF. The CDR3 nucleotides are TGCGCCAGCAGCCAAGTCTCCCTCTCCTACGAGCAGTACTTC.

This clone was seen a few times. The CDR3 spells CAVGGSGEQFF. In nucleotides, the CDR3 is TGTGCCGTCGGGGGGTCGGGAGAGCAGTTCTTC. The rearrangement links TRBV6-6 to TRBJ2-1; 7 bases align to TRBD2. There are 11 residues in the CDR3. With 11 bases clipped from V and 10 bases from J, the junction kept 8 bases outside the gene matches. Looked up from germline, CDR1 is MNHNY and CDR2 is SVGAGI (reference sequence).

This chain uses TRBV6-1 with TRBJ2-7, with 8 bases identical to TRBD2. With 1 base clipped from V and 5 bases from J, the junction kept 7 bases outside the gene matches. The germline V gene encodes CDR1 MNHNS and CDR2 SASEGT. CDR3 length equals 15 residues. CDR3 sequence reads: CASSEVGGRSDEQYV. The CDR3 nucleotides are TGTGCCAGCAGTGAAGTTGGCGGGAGGTCGGACGAGCAGTACGTC.

This chain links TRBV15 with TRBJ2-1, with 8 nucleotides matching TRBD2. J gave up 6 bases and V 2 bases, and 3 bases lay outside the gene matches. CDR1 is LNHNV and CDR2 is YYDKDF in the germline V gene (reference sequence). CDR3 length: 14 residues. For the CDR3, the DNA is TGTGCCACCAGCAGACCGGGACTAGTCAATGAGCAGTTCTTC. It encodes CATSRPGLVNEQFF.

V and J are TRBV2 and TRBJ2-7, with D tentatively TRBD1 (5 bases). Trimming pared 3 bases from V and 7 bases from J, leaving 16 bases between. CDR1 is SNHLY and CDR2 is FYNNEI in the germline V gene. CDR3 size: 14 residues. The CDR3 spells CASSDGQGSREQYV. CDR3 sequence (DNA): TGTGCCAGCAGTGATGGCCAGGGTTCGCGGGAGCAGTACGTC.

This clone has more than one count but fewer than ten. The CDR3 DNA is TGTGCCATCAGTGAAATGAAAGGAAGCAGGGCCTACGAGCAGTACTTC. Translated, it gives CAISEMKGSRAYEQYF. The chain combines TRBV10-3 with TRBJ2-7, with D tentatively TRBD1 (5 bases). This CDR3 has 16 amino acids. Germline loops: CDR1 ENHRY, CDR2 SYGVKD. Trimming took off 3 bases at V and 2 bases at J, with 17 bases between the two ends.

This clone was seen only once. The chain employs TRBV28 and TRBJ2-1, with D possibly being TRBD2 (5 bases). Trimming removed 4 bases from V and 4 bases from J, with 17 bases in between. Looked up from germline, CDR1 is MDHEN and CDR2 is SYDVKM. This CDR3 spans 16 amino acids. The CDR3 coding sequence is TGTGCCAGCAGTTCATGGAGAGTAGCGCCGTACAATGAGCAGTTCTTC. Protein sequence: CASSSWRVAPYNEQFF.

The chain uses TRBV30 and TRBJ2-7, with TRBD2 identical over 8 bases. With 5 bases clipped from V and 3 bases from J, the junction kept 12 bases outside the gene matches. Germline V gives CDR1 GTSNPN, CDR2 SVGIG (reference sequence). The CDR3 extends over 15 amino acids. The CDR3 reads CAWGYAGTSFYEQYF. CDR3 nucleotide sequence: TGTGCCTGGGGTTATGCCGGGACTAGTTTCTACGAGCAGTACTTC.

The chain recombines TRBV6-5 with TRBJ1-2; D gene uncertain. V was trimmed by 2 bases and J by 6 bases, leaving 10 bases between them. The CDR3 extends over 13 amino acids. CDR1 and CDR2 (germline): MNHEY, SVGAGI. The CDR3 nucleotides read TGTGCCAGCAGTTACGTTCAGGCTGATGGCTACACCTTC. It encodes CASSYVQADGYTF.

V is TRBV7-2 and J is TRBJ2-7; 7 nucleotides match TRBD2. The CDR3 consists of 15 residues. Trimming at V came to 0 bases and at J to 0 bases, leaving 2 bases not matched to a gene. CDR1 is SGHTA and CDR2 is FQGNSA in the germline V gene. CDR3 region: CASSLAGGASYEQYF. CDR3 nucleotides: TGTGCCAGCAGCTTAGCGGGAGGGGCCTCCTACGAGCAGTACTTC.

This chain uses TRBV9 with TRBJ2-2; 11 bases are a match to TRBD2. The V gene's germline CDR1 is SGDLS and CDR2 YYNGEE. This CDR3 spans 15 amino acids. J was trimmed by 7 bases and V by 1 base; bases with no gene match: 3. The CDR3 spells CASSVYGTSGGELFF. The CDR3 DNA is TGTGCCAGCAGCGTATACGGGACTAGCGGCGGGGAGCTGTTTTTT.

The chain joins TRBV7-9 to TRBJ1-2; a possible D gene is TRBD1 (5 bases). Looked up from germline, CDR1 is SEHNR and CDR2 is FQNEAQ (reference sequence). V shed 6 bases and J shed 7 bases, with 9 bases lying between them. CDR3 length equals 11 residues. The CDR3 sequence: CASRQGVGYTF. In nucleotides, the CDR3 is TGTGCCAGCAGGCAGGGTGTTGGCTACACCTTC.

This clone has just a few counts. This chain joins TRBV5-4 and TRBJ2-1, with TRBD2 matching over 12 bases. Germline V lookup: CDR1 SGHNT, CDR2 YYREEE (reference sequence). CDR3 length equals 16 residues. V trimming: 1 base; J trimming: 8 bases; junction bases outside the gene matches: 7. CDR3 amino acids: CASSLTSGRSKDEQFF. The CDR3 DNA is TGTGCCAGCAGCTTGACTAGCGGGAGGAGTAAGGATGAGCAGTTCTTC.

This clone was counted only a few times. The V and J genes are TRBV6-6 and TRBJ1-3; D is undetermined. CDR3 length: 15 residues. V dropped 3 bases and J dropped 1 base, with 10 bases sitting between them. The germline V gene has CDR1 MNHNY and CDR2 SVGAGI (reference sequence). CDR3 region: CASSYVAQSGNTIYF. The CDR3 coding sequence is TGTGCCAGCAGTTATGTGGCCCAGTCTGGAAACACCATATATTTT.

The table lists this clone with a count of one. The V call is TRBV7-8, the J call TRBJ1-5; D gene uncertain. This CDR3 spans 16 amino acids. Trimming removed 2 bases from V and 6 bases from J, with 17 bases in between. Per the germline V gene, CDR1 is SGHVS and CDR2 is FQNEAQ. This CDR3 reads CASSLSINMGSQPQHF. The CDR3 DNA is TGTGCCAGCAGCTTATCAATTAATATGGGGAGTCAGCCCCAGCATTTT.

The V and J genes are TRBV4-2 and TRBJ2-4; tentatively, D is TRBD1 (5 bases). Germline V lookup: CDR1 LGHNA, CDR2 YNFKEQ. The V and J ends lost 0 bases and 0 bases respectively, with 9 bases between them. CDR3 length equals 16 residues. CDR3 region: CASSQETVPAKNIQYF. The CDR3 bases are TGTGCCAGCAGCCAAGAGACAGTCCCAGCCAAAAACATTCAGTACTTC.

The J gene is TRBJ2-7, the V gene TRBV7-2; 7 bases are shared with TRBD2. The germline gives CDR1 SGHTA, CDR2 FQGNSA. The V gene end was trimmed by 2 bases and the J gene end by 0 bases; junction bases not matched to a gene: 4. The CDR3 covers 15 residues. The CDR3 coding sequence is TGTGCCAGCAGCTTACAACTAGCGAGCTCCTACGAGCAGTACTTC. Its translation: CASSLQLASSYEQYF.

The J gene is TRBJ2-1, the V gene TRBV5-6; D is perhaps TRBD2 (6 bases). The V gene's germline CDR1 is SGHDT and CDR2 YYEEEE. The CDR3 has 15 amino acids. Trimming took 4 bases from V and 3 from J, leaving 14 bases between them. CDR3 sequence reads: CASSLAGGNYNEQFF. CDR3 bases: TGTGCCAGCAGCCTGGCCGGAGGGAACTACAATGAGCAGTTCTTC. Supplemented by reference TRBV5-6 and TRBJ2-1, the full variable domain reads DAGVTQSPTHLIKTRGQQVTLRCSPKSGHDTVSWYQQALGQGPQFIFQYYEEEERQRGNFPDRFSGHQFPNYSSELNVNALLLGDSALYLCASSLAGGNYNEQFFGPGTRLTVL.

This chain joins TRBV29-1 and TRBJ2-7; 9 bases are a match to TRBD1. V shed 4 bases and J 3 bases; nucleotides not matched to a gene: 7. The CDR3 runs to 14 residues. Germline V gives CDR1 SQVTM, CDR2 ANQGSEA. The CDR3 DNA follows: TGCAGCGTTGGAAGGGACAGGGTAAACTACGAGCAGTACTTC. This sequence encodes CSVGRDRVNYEQYF.

This clone was counted a single time. The chain couples TRBV7-8 to TRBJ2-5; 7 nucleotides agree with TRBD2. The germline CDR1 and CDR2 sequences are SGHVS and FQNEAQ. Trimming removed 1 base from V and 1 base from J; junction bases left unmatched: 3. This CDR3 spans 15 amino acids. The CDR3 DNA reads TGTGCCAGCAGCTTAGAGGTAGCGGGCCAAGAGACCCAGTACTTC. Translated, it gives CASSLEVAGQETQYF.

Comment on this clone: This sample also contains other DNA sequences that code for the same CDR3. V gene TRBV6-5 combines with J gene TRBJ2-7; 10 positions match TRBD1. The CDR3 runs 14 residues. CDR1 is MNHEY and CDR2 is SVGAGI in the germline V gene. V was clipped by 2 bases and J by 5 bases; unmatched bases: 3. The DNA of the CDR3 is TGTGCCAGCAGTTACCGGGACAGGGGCGACGAGCAGTACTTC. As protein: CASSYRDRGDEQYF.

The chain employs TRBV5-1 and TRBJ2-5, with D hard to call. Germline CDR1 and CDR2: SGHRS and YFSETQ. The CDR3 is made up of 11 amino acids. V was clipped by 3 bases and J by 2 bases, with 2 bases between them. The CDR3 spells CASSSQETQYF. CDR3 coding DNA: TGCGCCAGCAGCTCACAAGAGACCCAGTACTTC. The full variable domain, rest sourced from reference TRBV5-1 and TRBJ2-5, is KAGVTQTPRYLIKTRGQQVTLSCSPISGHRSVSWYQQTPGQGLQFLFEYFSETQRNKGNFPGRFSGRQFSNSRSEMNVSTLELGDSALYLCASSSQETQYFGPGTRLLVL.

The rearrangement joins TRBV6-1 to TRBJ2-1, with 9 bases lining up with TRBD2. The CDR3 covers 15 residues. V dropped 2 bases and J dropped 9; count of bases not matched to a gene: 8. The V gene's germline CDR1 is MNHNS and CDR2 SASEGT. The CDR3 DNA sequence: TGTGCCAGCAGTGAAAGGAGACTAGCGGTCGTTGAGCAGTTCTTC. Protein product: CASSERRLAVVEQFF.

The V gene is TRBV7-8, the J gene TRBJ2-7, with 12 bases matching TRBD1. Looked up from germline, CDR1 is SGHVS and CDR2 is FQNEAQ. J lost 5 bases, V lost 8 bases, and 7 bases had no gene match. CDR3 length: 14 amino acids. The CDR3 here is CASGTGTGGDEQYF. In DNA form, the CDR3 reads TGTGCCAGCGGGACCGGGACAGGGGGCGACGAGCAGTACTTC. The full variable domain, rest sourced from reference TRBV7-8 and TRBJ2-7, is GAGVSQSPRYKVAKRGQDVALRCDPISGHVSLFWYQQALGQGPEFLTYFQNEAQLDKSGLPSDRFFAERPEGSVSTLKIQRTQQEDSAVYLCASGTGTGGDEQYFGPGTRLTVT.

The genes are TRBV11-2 and TRBJ1-1; possible D gene TRBD1, 5 bases. The germline V and J ends were trimmed by 1 base and 6 bases, with 15 bases remaining between them. Germline V gene lookup returns CDR1 SGHAT and CDR2 FQNNGV. The CDR3 length is 15 residues. In DNA form, the CDR3 reads TGTGCCAGCAGCTTAGGACTTGACAGCCGGCCTGAAGCTTTCTTT. Protein sequence: CASSLGLDSRPEAFF.

The chain has TRBV6-5 and TRBJ1-1; TRBD1 agrees at 7 bases. Germline V gene lookup returns CDR1 MNHEY and CDR2 SVGAGI. Germline trimming cut 7 bases from V and 5 bases from J; bases unmatched to any gene: 7. The CDR3 totals 13 residues. The CDR3 region has the DNA TGTGCCAGCACGGGACAGAGCTTTACTGAAGCTTTCTTT. Translating gives CASTGQSFTEAFF.